One sample yielded the 8 T cell receptor beta chains listed below, sequenced in a study of T cell responses to AZD1222 COVID-19 vaccine. Measured with immunoSEQ multiplex PCR; TCRdb has only the in-frame clones, and not every one. The sample has just over 90,000 clones, over 75% seen once. This specimen consisted of peripheral blood, obtained 28 days after the second AZD1222 dose. Receptors were obtained from an adult who received the AZD1222 COVID-19 vaccine.

The genes are TRBV3-1 (or the pseudogene TRBV3-2) and TRBJ1-1, with D perhaps TRBD1 (5 bases). Deletions cut 1 base from V and 9 bases from J, with 12 bases between. This CDR3 has 13 amino acids. Per germline, CDR1 LGHDT and CDR2 YNNKEL (reference sequence). The CDR3 nucleotides read TGTGCCAGCAGCCAAGTCGGGGGTTCAAAAGCTTTCTTT. Amino acids: CASSQVGGSKAFF.

The CDR3 coding sequence is TGTGCCACCAGCACAGGGGTGACTGAAGCTTTCTTT. Translating gives CATSTGVTEAFF. The gene calls are TRBV15 and TRBJ1-1, with D possibly being TRBD1 (6 bases). The V gene lost 4 bases and the J gene lost 5 bases, with 8 bases spanning the gap. The CDR3 is 12 amino acids. Germline assignment: CDR1 LNHNV and CDR2 YYDKDF (reference sequence).

The V gene is TRBV29-1, the J gene TRBJ2-7; D is undetermined. Trimming left V 4 bases short and J 7 bases short, with 8 bases between. The length of the CDR3 is 10 residues. Per the germline V gene, CDR1 is SQVTM and CDR2 is ANQGSEA. CDR3 protein: CSVAGREQYF. CDR3 sequence (DNA): TGCAGCGTTGCCGGCCGGGAGCAGTACTTC.

This CDR3 is CASSPGTGNQPQHF. For the CDR3, the DNA is TGTGCCAGCAGCCCCGGGACAGGCAATCAGCCCCAGCATTTT. V is TRBV2 and J is TRBJ1-5; 7 bases fit TRBD1. The CDR3 has 14 residues. The trim removed 6 bases at V and 2 bases at J, leaving 4 bases unmatched. The germline CDR1 and CDR2 sequences are SNHLY and FYNNEI.

V usage is TRBV5-4 and J usage is TRBJ2-3, with D possibly being TRBD1 (6 bases). Germline lookup yields CDR1 SGHNT and CDR2 YYREEE (reference sequence). This CDR3 is 16 amino acids long. V was shortened by 0 bases and J by 2 bases, with 13 bases between the two germline ends. The CDR3 spells CASSLAAGQNTDTQYF. The CDR3 DNA sequence: TGTGCCAGCAGCTTGGCGGCTGGACAGAACACAGATACGCAGTATTTT.

V usage is TRBV5-1 and J usage is TRBJ2-2; D ambiguous. V was trimmed by 1 base and J by 0 bases, leaving 10 bases between them. This CDR3 has 16 amino acids. Per the germline V gene, CDR1 is SGHRS and CDR2 is YFSETQ. The CDR3 sequence: CASSLLADPNTGELFF. The CDR3 nucleotides read TGCGCCAGCAGCTTGTTGGCAGACCCGAACACCGGGGAGCTGTTTTTT. Full variable domain (outside the CDR3, taken from reference TRBV5-1 and TRBJ2-2): KAGVTQTPRYLIKTRGQQVTLSCSPISGHRSVSWYQQTPGQGLQFLFEYFSETQRNKGNFPGRFSGRQFSNSRSEMNVSTLELGDSALYLCASSLLADPNTGELFFGEGSRLTVL.

Here the CDR3 reads CASSPRDRSSYEQYF. CDR3 bases: TGTGCCAGCAGCCCTCGGGACAGGAGCTCCTACGAGCAGTACTTC. V usage is TRBV13 and J usage is TRBJ2-7; TRBD1 agrees at 8 bases. Germline CDR1 reads PRHDT; CDR2 reads FYEKMQ (reference sequence). Germline trimming cut 5 bases from V and 0 bases from J; bases unmatched to any gene: 6. The CDR3 spans 15 residues. The full variable domain, in which reference TRBV13 and TRBJ2-7 provide the parts outside the CDR3, is AAGVIQSPRHLIKEKRETATLKCYPIPRHDTVYWYQQGPGQDPQFLISFYEKMQSDKGSIPDRFSAQQFSDYHSELNMSSLELGDSALYFCASSPRDRSSYEQYFGPGTRLTVT.

The chain carries TRBV27 and TRBJ1-5; D is unresolved. The CDR3 runs 16 residues. Between the trimmed V and J ends, which lost 5 bases and 6 bases, there was a span of 20 bases. Germline V CDR1 and CDR2: MNHEY, SMNVEV (reference sequence). CDR3 bases: TGTGCCAGCAGTGCACTCCTTCCTCCGGGTGGTCAGCCCCAGCATTTT. Protein: CASSALLPPGGQPQHF.